The T cell receptor (beta chain) under discussion was sequenced for a study of T cell changes during pregnancy in multiple sclerosis. Profiling relied on immunoSEQ multiplex PCR, and the TCRdb table lists in-frame clones only, not all of them. The table lists 55,000 to 85,000 clones, around 94% of them singletons, with about 0.61% in the top ten. The table lists this clone with a count of one. V gave up 5 bases and J gave up 2 bases, with 16 bases separating them. There are 15 residues in the CDR3. From germline, CDR1 is SGHTA and CDR2 FQGNSA. The material sequenced was peripheral blood, taken in the third trimester of pregnancy. This sequence originates from a female donor with multiple sclerosis, enrolled in a pregnancy study. The chain has TRBV7-2 and TRBJ2-7; D may be TRBD1 (6 bases). The CDR3 is CASSEGQSFAYEQYF. Here the CDR3 DNA reads TGTGCCAGCAGCGAAGGACAGTCTTTTGCCTACGAGCAGTACTTC.